This T cell receptor beta chain was documented in a study of regulatory T cells in long-lasting Graves disease. The study's findings and limits: Persistent disease was associated with favored TRBV28 usage and with favored use of TRBJ1-2 and TRBJ2-5.

The CDR3 contains 15 residues. The germline gives CDR1 SQVTM, CDR2 ANQGSEA. The ends were cut back, 2 bases at V and 3 bases at J, with 16 bases in the middle. This clonotype was recorded many times. Its antigen is still unknown. Libraries of TCR beta came from iRepertoire HTBI primers plus Arm-PCR of CDR3 regions. TCRdb re-called the multiplex PCR reads with MiXCR, one entry per CDR3 protein. The sample yields hundreds of thousands of distinct CDR3 sequences, roughly 15% seen once. Time point: newly diagnosed GD, antithyroid drugs for less than 3 months. PBMCs provided the RNA from which the TCR library was made. The sample was also linked to a second study, of T cells in Graves' hyperthyroidism and ophthalmopathy. That investigation notes: Stable disease denoted Graves' hyperthyroidism without ophthalmopathy progression within 18 months.

This TCR was recovered from a woman aged 25-40 years with Graves disease. The material was peripheral blood mononuclear cells (PBMCs), obtained at new diagnosis, from a patient treated with antithyroid drugs. The chain joins TRBV29-1 to TRBJ2-5; D gene uncertain. The CDR3 reads CSVEPRQAAEETQYF. DNA for the CDR3: TGCAGCGTTGAACCTCGGCAGGCGGCGGAAGAGACCCAGTACTTC.